This T cell receptor (beta chain) was observed in a study of blood T cells in healthy people across ages (dated by TCRdb to 2015 to 2017). Study-wide context: Template switching captured roughly one uniquely barcoded TCR beta cDNA molecule per two T cells in model experiments. The donors were split into four age groups: young (average 16 years), middle-aged (over 35), aged (approximately 60) and long-lived (roughly 77). Donors of different ages were randomly distributed across sequencing lanes to avoid experimental bias. The study measured age-related changes in TCR beta repertoire diversity using deep sequencing normalized with unique cDNA molecular identifiers. Two additional independent replicas of 1 million unique cDNA reads from the same blood draw were analyzed for two donors (one aged 18 to 29 and one aged 80 or older). Overall study outcomes, separate from this receptor: Observed TCR beta diversity correlated strongly with the percentage of naive T cells measured by flow cytometry. Compared with the aged group, the long-lived group had more naive CD4+ T cells, fewer expanded clones and increased TCR diversity, suggesting age selection. Because donor CMV infection status was unknown, age-related changes in expanded clonotypes were potentially confounded. Because profiling used bulk unsorted PBMCs, naive and antigen-experienced compartments could not be compared conclusively. Estimates of total diversity from one million sequenced T cells were regarded as lower bounds and underestimates. As age increased, observed TCR beta diversity per million T cells dropped in a roughly linear way, and a significant reduction was already evident by age roughly 36.

Libraries were prepared through 5' RACE. These reads were obtained on an Illumina HiSeq 2500. The second PCR ran for roughly 7 to 12 cycles and used a J-beta primer mix along with a sample-barcoded 5' primer. Each TCR beta cDNA molecule received a unique molecular identifier from a template-switch 5' adaptor carrying 12 random nucleotides. Each sample yielded at least 3 million CDR3-containing paired-end reads. All of the RNA was converted into first-strand cDNA using the Mint cDNA synthesis kit, with a TRBC-specific oligonucleotide serving as the primer. Following uracil-DNA glycosylase treatment, all cDNA underwent a first 18-cycle PCR with the universal primers M1SS and BC2_uni_R. From the authors' description of their analysis: For normalization, 1 million high-quality reads, each with a distinct molecular identifier, were randomly selected from each sample. Instead of being binned into consensus sequences, reads with shared molecular identifiers were discarded. MiTCR, with a Q25 quality threshold and the strictest error-elimination algorithm, was used for CDR3 identification, clonotype clustering and error correction. Lower-bound total TCR beta diversity was estimated with a nonparametric unseen species model using Euler transformation. TCRdb's own reprocessing of the public reads used fastp at Q25 and MiXCR and kept productive beta chains. Identical CDR3 proteins give one entry, which carries the most common genes and DNA. The authors' filters were not applied to this entry. This sample lists hundreds of thousands of distinct CDR3 sequences; over 40% were detected once. The top ten clonotypes cover 30% of the sample.

This clonotype turned up a few times. The clone's antigen remains unknown. Per-base qualities were not stored, and no clone one base away is much larger. Inclusive of the bounding cysteine and phenylalanine, the CDR3 is 14 residues long. Left in the record is the CDR3 DNA by itself, 42 bases read in frame from the first base. The donors were some 36 Caucasian individuals from Russia, aged roughly 6 to 90 years, who were systemically healthy. Each donor gave ten milliliters of peripheral blood, collected into EDTA-treated Vacutainer tubes. PBMCs were isolated by Ficoll-Paque density-gradient centrifugation, with at least 7 million obtained per sample. Trizol reagent was used to extract total RNA from the PBMCs, yielding at least 6 micrograms per sample. Naive CD45RAhigh/CD27high T cell percentages were measured by flow cytometry on a PBMC aliquot from every donor.

The receptor's source is a man aged 80 or over in good health. Here the chain combines TRBV21-1 and TRBJ2-5. TRBV21-1 is labeled a pseudogene. Material: blood. This receptor has the CDR3 CASSKCGGRETQYF. Read as DNA, the sequence is TGTGCCAGCAGCAAATGCGGGGGCCGAGAGACCCAGTACTTC.